These T cell receptor beta chains were read from a single sample in a study of siplizumab effects on memory and regulatory T cells. Clones were sequenced by immunoSEQ multiplex PCR, and TCRdb holds only the in-frame ones, with some missing. This sample has approximately 100,000 clones, with roughly nine tenths found just once. The sequenced sample was Tregs sorted from blood. All receptors derive from a human donor in good health. The CDR3 runs from the conserved cysteine through the conserved F or W. D genes are given only for firm matches. Size tells how often a clone was seen (once, few, many) or the class of an expanded clone, and some rows leave it out.

clone size	D gene	CDR3 length	V gene	J gene	CDR3 protein	CDR3 DNA
-	-	12	TRBV9	TRBJ2-1	CASSGLWNEQFF	TGTGCCAGCAGCGGCCTCTGGAATGAGCAGTTCTTC
-	-	16	TRBV19	TRBJ2-3	CASSQVGGTGWRTQYF	TGTGCCAGTAGTCAGGTGGGGGGCACGGGGTGGCGTACGCAGTATTTT
-	-	11	TRBV20-1	TRBJ2-5	CSARVGETQYF	TGCAGTGCTAGAGTCGGGGAGACCCAGTACTTC
-	-	17	TRBV2	TRBJ1-6	CASSDLGLLSYNSPLHF	TGTGCCAGCAGTGACCTAGGTCTTCTCTCCTATAATTCACCCCTCCACTTT
-	TRBD2	15	TRBV5-1	TRBJ2-2	CASRTGGRGTGELFF	TGCGCCAGCAGGACGGGAGGGCGAGGCACCGGGGAGCTGTTTTTT
-	-	14	TRBV6-6	TRBJ2-1	CASSYRGGSVEQFF	TGTGCCAGCAGTTACCGGGGAGGAAGTGTAGAGCAGTTCTTC
-	TRBD1	14	TRBV9	TRBJ2-7	CASTRDSRSYEQYF	TGTGCCAGCACCCGGGACAGCCGTTCCTACGAGCAGTACTTC
-	TRBD1	16	TRBV28	TRBJ2-7	CASSFAPGQGIYEQYF	TGTGCCAGCAGTTTCGCTCCGGGACAGGGGATCTACGAGCAGTACTTC
-	TRBD2	14	TRBV7-3	TRBJ2-1	CASSLGSGSGEQFF	TGTGCCAGCAGCTTAGGTAGCGGGAGTGGTGAGCAGTTCTTC
-	-	16	TRBV2	TRBJ2-6	CASDYQLSSGANVLTF	TGTGCCAGCGATTACCAACTTAGCTCTGGGGCCAACGTCCTGACTTTC
-	-	12	TRBV6-5	TRBJ1-5	CASGASNQPQHF	TGTGCCAGTGGGGCTAGCAATCAGCCCCAGCATTTT
-	-	17	TRBV5-1	TRBJ2-1	CASSLSGAGRSYNEQFF	TGCGCCAGCAGCTTGTCCGGCGCGGGCCGCTCCTACAATGAGCAGTTCTTC
-	-	15	TRBV9	TRBJ2-1	CASSFPGSSYNEQFF	TGTGCCAGCAGCTTTCCTGGGAGCTCCTACAATGAGCAGTTCTTC
-	-	19	TRBV5-6	TRBJ2-7	CASSLFYPIADRSSYEQYF	TGTGCCAGCAGCTTGTTCTACCCCATCGCGGACCGCAGCTCCTACGAGCAGTACTTC
-	TRBD2	15	TRBV15	TRBJ2-3	CATSRGLREGDTQYF	TGTGCCACCAGCAGAGGACTAAGGGAGGGAGATACGCAGTATTTT
-	-	12	TRBV29-1	TRBJ2-5	CSVEAWGETQYF	TGCAGCGTTGAAGCCTGGGGGGAGACCCAGTACTTC
once	-	14	TRBV19	TRBJ1-5	CASSIDGSNQPQHF	TGTGCCAGTAGTATCGACGGTAGCAATCAGCCCCAGCATTTT
-	-	18	TRBV5-3	TRBJ2-1	CARSPRDLKPKAANEQFF	TGTGCCAGAAGCCCCCGGGACCTTAAACCGAAAGCGGCCAATGAGCAGTTCTTC
-	-	12	TRBV15	TRBJ1-5	CATSGINQPQHF	TGTGCCACCAGCGGAATCAATCAGCCCCAGCATTTT
few	-	14	TRBV28	TRBJ1-2	CASRHMGGYYGYTF	TGTGCCAGCAGACATATGGGCGGGTACTATGGCTACACCTTC
-	-	13	TRBV10-1	TRBJ1-5	CASSDGYNQPQHF	TGCGCCAGCAGCGACGGATACAATCAGCCCCAGCATTTT
-	-	15	TRBV5-1	TRBJ2-7	CASSLGWQGPYEQYF	TGCGCCAGCAGCTTAGGATGGCAGGGCCCCTACGAGCAGTACTTC
-	TRBD1	15	TRBV5-1	TRBJ2-7	CASSPRTGRSYEQYF	TGCGCCAGCAGTCCTAGGACAGGGAGGTCCTACGAGCAGTACTTC
-	-	11	TRBV28	TRBJ2-5	CASSLSWTQYF	TGTGCCAGCAGTTTAAGCTGGACCCAGTACTTC
-	TRBD2	16	TRBV5-3	TRBJ2-1	CARLPRGEREPNEQFF	TGTGCCAGACTTCCGAGGGGCGAGCGGGAGCCCAATGAGCAGTTCTTC
-	-	13	TRBV7-8	TRBJ2-7	CASSLSWTYEQYF	TGTGCCAGCAGCCTATCATGGACCTACGAGCAGTACTTC
-	-	15	TRBV6-5	TRBJ2-2	CASSTNTGWTGELFF	TGTGCCAGCAGTACAAATACAGGGTGGACCGGGGAGCTGTTTTTT
-	-	14	TRBV7-8	TRBJ2-5	CASSSRGPQETQYF	TGTGCCAGCAGCAGTAGGGGACCCCAAGAGACCCAGTACTTC
once	TRBD2	17	TRBV5-1	TRBJ2-5	CASSDLAGGGLEKTQYF	TGCGCCAGCAGCGACTTAGCGGGAGGGGGTTTGGAAAAGACCCAGTACTTC
-	TRBD2	16	TRBV7-9	TRBJ2-3	CASSSGTSGLTDTQYF	TGTGCCAGCAGCTCCGGGACTAGCGGGCTCACAGATACGCAGTATTTT
-	TRBD1	15	TRBV7-2	TRBJ2-7	CASSFGQGTFYEQYF	TGTGCCAGCAGCTTCGGACAGGGTACTTTCTACGAGCAGTACTTC
-	TRBD1	15	TRBV7-9	TRBJ1-2	CASSWGQVRVGGYTF	TGTGCCAGCAGCTGGGGACAGGTCAGAGTAGGAGGCTACACCTTC
-	-	18	TRBV18	TRBJ1-1	CASSPIVGGLGANTEAFF	TGTGCCAGCTCACCAATAGTCGGAGGGCTCGGGGCGAACACTGAAGCTTTCTTT
once	-	13	TRBV6-1	TRBJ1-1	CASRATWDTEAFF	TGTGCCAGCAGAGCCACATGGGACACTGAAGCTTTCTTT
-	TRBD2	13	TRBV5-1	TRBJ2-5	CASGLAGEETQYF	TGCGCCAGCGGATTAGCGGGAGAGGAGACCCAGTACTTC
-	-	11	TRBV6-5	TRBJ2-4	CASSYAGIQYF	TGTGCCAGCAGTTACGCTGGCATTCAGTACTTC
-	-	15	TRBV6-6	TRBJ2-5	CASSYSSRGQETQYF	TGTGCCAGCAGTTACTCGAGTCGAGGGCAAGAGACCCAGTACTTC
-	TRBD1	14	TRBV29-1	TRBJ2-3	CSAAPGTGRDTQYF	TGCAGCGCCGCCCCAGGGACAGGTCGCGATACGCAGTATTTT
-	TRBD1	18	TRBV18	TRBJ2-2	CATPPPDRVGKNTGELFF	TGTGCCACCCCTCCCCCGGACAGGGTTGGGAAGAACACCGGGGAGCTGTTTTTT
-	-	15	TRBV5-6	TRBJ2-1	CASSLLVATADEQFF	TGTGCCAGCAGCTTATTGGTGGCGACGGCAGATGAGCAGTTCTTC
-	TRBD1	15	TRBV5-1	TRBJ1-3	CASSGDSSSGNTIYF	TGCGCCAGCAGCGGGGACAGCAGCTCTGGAAACACCATATATTTT
-	-	16	TRBV5-1	TRBJ2-2	CASSPSGGANTGELFF	TGCGCCAGCAGTCCTAGTGGGGGAGCGAACACCGGGGAGCTGTTTTTT
-	TRBD2	17	TRBV28	TRBJ2-7	CASSGPGTSGRRGEQYF	TGTGCCAGCAGTGGCCCCGGGACTAGCGGGAGGCGGGGGGAGCAGTACTTC
-	-	13	TRBV27	TRBJ1-3	CASSPGSGNTIYF	TGTGCCAGCAGCCCGGGCTCGGGAAACACCATATATTTT
-	TRBD1	15	TRBV11-2	TRBJ2-1	CASSPQGASYNEQFF	TGTGCCAGCAGCCCACAGGGGGCTTCCTACAATGAGCAGTTCTTC
-	-	10	TRBV2	TRBJ2-7	CASKKGRQYF	TGTGCCAGCAAAAAGGGAAGGCAGTACTTC
-	-	14	TRBV5-1	TRBJ2-2	CASSLNVHTGELFF	TGCGCCAGCAGCTTGAACGTTCACACCGGGGAGCTGTTTTTT